This TCR beta chain was sequenced for a study of naive CD8 T cells in extremely preterm neonates. The sample holds one count of this clone. Cord blood came from elective full-term cesareans at about 37-43 weeks without labor or membrane rupture. The V gene end was trimmed by 6 bases and the J gene end by 2 bases; junction bases not matched to a gene: 5. CDR1 is ENHRY, CDR2 SYGVKD, per germline. CDR3 length equals 15 residues. Sequenced by immunoSEQ multiplex PCR; TCRdb stores in-frame clones only, minus some. The data hold roughly 6,500 clones, with 95% to 99% observed a single time. The source material was naive CD8+ T cells from cord blood. The chain links TRBV10-3 to TRBJ2-1; TRBD2 aligns across 9 bases. The origin of this receptor is a newborn in good health. CDR3: CAISPGLAAYNEQFF. The CDR3 coding sequence is TGTGCCATCAGCCCGGGACTAGCAGCCTACAATGAGCAGTTCTTC.